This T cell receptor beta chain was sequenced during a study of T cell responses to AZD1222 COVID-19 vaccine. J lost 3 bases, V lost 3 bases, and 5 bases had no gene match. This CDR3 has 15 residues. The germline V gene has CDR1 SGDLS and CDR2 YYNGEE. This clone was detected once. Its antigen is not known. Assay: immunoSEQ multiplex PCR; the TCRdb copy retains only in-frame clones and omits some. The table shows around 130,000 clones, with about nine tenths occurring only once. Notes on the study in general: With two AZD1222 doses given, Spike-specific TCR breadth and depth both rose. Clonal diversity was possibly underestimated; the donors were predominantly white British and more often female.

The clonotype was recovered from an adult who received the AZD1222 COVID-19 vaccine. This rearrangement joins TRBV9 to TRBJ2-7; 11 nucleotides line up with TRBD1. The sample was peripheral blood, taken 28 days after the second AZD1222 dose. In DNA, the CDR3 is TGTGCCAGCAGCGCCGGGACAGGGGGTTTCTACGAGCAGTACTTC. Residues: CASSAGTGGFYEQYF. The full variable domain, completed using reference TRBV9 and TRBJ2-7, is DSGVTQTPKHLITATGQRVTLRCSPRSGDLSVYWYQQSLDQGLQFLIQYYNGEERAKGNILERFSAQQFPDLHSELNLSSLELGDSALYFCASSAGTGGFYEQYFGPGTRLTVT.